The 28 T cell receptor beta chains below were found in one sample sequenced in a study of blood T cells in healthy people across ages. Combining a sample-barcoded 5' primer with a J-beta primer mix, a second PCR ran for about 6 to 11 cycles. MiXCR, applied by TCRdb to the 5' RACE reads, yields one record per CDR3 protein. In the table there are 550,000 to 750,000 distinct CDR3 sequences, roughly 21% of which are singletons. The source material was blood. These receptors were taken from a man in his 70s in good health.

In its sample, this clonotype was seen a few times. V gene TRBV14 combines with J gene TRBJ2-7; D gene unclear. This CDR3 is 14 amino acids long. Germline V gene lookup returns CDR1 SGHDN and CDR2 FVKESK. V lost 0 bases and J 7 bases, leaving 13 bases between the germline ends. The DNA for the CDR3 is TGTGCCAGCAGCCAAGAACTCCAGTCTGAAGAGCAGTACTTC. It is translated as CASSQELQSEEQYF.

This clonotype was detected ten times or more. V usage is TRBV27 and J usage is TRBJ2-1, with 9 nucleotides matching TRBD2. J was trimmed by 6 bases and V by 3 bases; bases with no gene match: 6. Germline V gene sequence: CDR1 MNHEY, CDR2 SMNVEV (reference sequence). The CDR3 is 15 residues long. CDR3 DNA: TGTGCCAGCAGTTTGACTAGCGGTGAGCGCAATGAGCAGTTCTTC. Protein product: CASSLTSGERNEQFF.

The chain carries TRBV2 and TRBJ1-4; tentatively, D is TRBD1 (5 bases). Germline CDR1 and CDR2: SNHLY and FYNNEI. The CDR3 consists of 14 residues. V was cut by 4 bases and J by 6 bases, with 12 bases left in between. CDR3 bases: TGTGCCAGCAGTGTCCGGGGGGTTGATGAAAAACTGTTTTTT. Translation gives CASSVRGVDEKLFF.

This clonotype has a handful of counts. The rearrangement joins TRBV13 to TRBJ2-7, with D possibly TRBD2 on 5 matching bases. This CDR3 has 11 amino acids. With 11 bases removed from V and 7 bases from J, the gap between germline ends came to 15 bases. Germline V gene lookup returns CDR1 PRHDT and CDR2 FYEKMQ (reference sequence). CDR3 in amino acids: CAASRGPEQYF. The CDR3 nucleotides are TGTGCCGCCAGCCGGGGTCCTGAGCAGTACTTC.

V usage is TRBV20-1 and J usage is TRBJ2-7; 7 bases line up with TRBD1. Germline V gene lookup returns CDR1 DFQATT and CDR2 SNEGSKA (reference sequence). There are 15 residues in the CDR3. The J segment lost 0 bases and the V segment lost 6 bases, leaving 11 bases of the junction unmatched. As DNA, the CDR3 is TGCAGTGCAAAATCTCCGGGACAGACCTCCTACGAGCAGTACTTC. Encoded protein: CSAKSPGQTSYEQYF.

This clonotype was detected many times. This chain links TRBV10-3 with TRBJ2-5; 13 bases align to TRBD2. The V gene's germline CDR1 is ENHRY and CDR2 SYGVKD. V lost 5 bases, J lost 5 bases, and 5 bases stayed unmatched. The CDR3 totals 15 residues. The DNA of the CDR3 is TGTGCCATCAGTTGGACTAGCGGGAGTTTGGAGACCCAGTACTTC. This codes for CAISWTSGSLETQYF.

This chain uses TRBV19 with TRBJ2-3, with 10 bases matching TRBD1. Germline assignment: CDR1 LNHDA and CDR2 SQIVND (reference sequence). V lost 6 bases, J lost 4 bases, and 7 bases stayed unmatched. CDR3 length equals 15 residues. DNA of the CDR3: TGTGCCAGTAGGGATAGACAGGGGGCTTCAGATACGCAGTATTTT. This codes for CASRDRQGASDTQYF. The variable domain in full, completed from reference TRBV19 and TRBJ2-3, reads DGGITQSPKYLFRKEGQNVTLSCEQNLNHDAMYWYRQDPGQGLRLIYYSQIVNDFQKGDIAEGYSVSREKKESFPLTVTSAQKNPTAFYLCASRDRQGASDTQYFGPGTRLTVL.

In its sample, this clonotype was seen a few times. The chain carries TRBV11-1 and TRBJ2-4; D remains ambiguous. This CDR3 region has 13 residues. Germline V gene sequence: CDR1 SGHAT, CDR2 FQDESV (reference sequence). V shed 0 bases and J shed 5 bases, with 5 bases lying between them. The chain's CDR3 is CASSLAGENIQYF. In DNA form, the CDR3 reads TGTGCCAGCAGCTTAGCAGGAGAAAACATTCAGTACTTC.

The chain couples TRBV6-2 or TRBV6-3 to TRBJ1-1; D is unresolved. Germline CDR1 and CDR2: MNHEY and SVGEGT. Trimming shortened V by 2 bases and J by 1 base, and 11 bases separated the two germline ends. The CDR3 totals 15 residues. The CDR3 protein is CASSYPLQENTEAFF. CDR3 DNA sequence: TGTGCCAGCAGTTACCCCCTTCAGGAGAACACTGAAGCTTTCTTT.

This clonotype has more than one count but fewer than ten. The genes are TRBV28 and TRBJ2-5; TRBD1 agrees at 7 bases. Trimming at V came to 5 bases and at J to 11 bases, leaving 5 bases not matched to a gene. This CDR3 comprises 11 residues. Germline V gives CDR1 MDHEN, CDR2 SYDVKM. CDR3 region: CASSVDREQYF. The DNA for the CDR3 is TGTGCCAGCAGTGTAGACAGGGAGCAGTACTTC.

In the case of this clonotype: Compared with germline, one end of the junction differs, possibly owing to a read error. This rearrangement joins TRBV6-5 to TRBJ2-5; 9 nucleotides line up with TRBD2. The end of the DNA aligns better with TRBJ2-7, so the J call may be wrong. The CDR3 is 15 residues long. Per the germline V gene, CDR1 is MNHEY and CDR2 is SVGAGI. The CDR3 region has the DNA TGTGCCAACAGTTACGGACTAGCGCCATCCTACGAGCAGTACTTC. Translated: CANSYGLAPSYEQYF.

This clonotype was detected only a few times. This chain uses TRBV7-3 with TRBJ1-2; 8 bases agree with TRBD1. Trimming at V came to 1 base and at J to 7 bases, leaving 14 bases not matched to a gene. There are 17 residues in the CDR3. CDR1 SGHTA and CDR2 FQGTGA come from the germline V gene. DNA of the CDR3: TGTGCCAGCAGCTTAAACCCCGACCCTCAGGGGGCGTCTGGCTACACCTTC. This gives the protein CASSLNPDPQGASGYTF.

The genes are TRBV20-1 and TRBJ1-2; no clear D. In germline, CDR1 is DFQATT, CDR2 SNEGSKA (reference sequence). CDR3 size: 14 residues. The V gene lost 2 bases and the J gene lost 0 bases, with 10 bases spanning the gap. CDR3 in DNA: TGCAGTGCTAGACCCGCACCAGCTAACTATGGCTACACCTTC. Its translation is CSARPAPANYGYTF.

This clonotype has only a few counts. The chain recombines TRBV20-1 with TRBJ2-3; the match to TRBD2 covers 7 bases. The CDR3 loop spans 16 amino acids. Germline V CDR1 and CDR2: DFQATT, SNEGSKA (reference sequence). J lost 1 base, V lost 0 bases, and 7 bases had no gene match. This CDR3 is CSARDSASGGTDTQYF. In nucleotides, the CDR3 is TGCAGTGCTAGAGATAGCGCTAGCGGAGGCACAGATACGCAGTATTTT.

This clonotype was seen a handful of times. The chain has TRBV5-5 and TRBJ2-2, with 13 bases lining up with TRBD2. V lost 4 bases and J lost 2; bases outside the gene matches: 8. The CDR3 runs 18 residues. CDR1 SGHKS and CDR2 YYEKEE come from the germline V gene (reference sequence). For the CDR3, the DNA is TGTGCCAGCAGCCCTCAACTAGCGGGAGGGTCAAACACCGGGGAGCTGTTTTTT. Translation: CASSPQLAGGSNTGELFF.

The genes are TRBV3-1 and TRBJ2-5; 9 nucleotides match TRBD2. The germline V gene encodes CDR1 LGHDT and CDR2 YNNKEL (reference sequence). Trimming removed 1 base from V and 11 bases from J; junction bases left unmatched: 8. There are 14 residues in the CDR3. The chain's CDR3 is CASSQAAGGWEQYF. The DNA for the CDR3 is TGTGCCAGCAGCCAAGCAGCGGGAGGATGGGAGCAGTACTTC.

This clonotype was seen only a few times. V and J are TRBV12-3 or TRBV12-4 and TRBJ1-4, with 8 positions matching TRBD1. CDR3 length: 15 amino acids. Unmatched junction bases numbered 8, after V lost 6 bases and J lost 5 bases. The CDR3 spells CASREGTGSNEKLFF. The CDR3 region has the DNA TGTGCCAGCAGAGAAGGGACAGGTTCAAATGAAAAACTGTTTTTT.

CDR3 nucleotides: TGCAGCGTCCAAGACTACAATGAGCAGTTCTTC. Encoded protein: CSVQDYNEQFF. V gene TRBV29-1 combines with J gene TRBJ2-1; D remains ambiguous. The CDR3 totals 11 residues. V lost 6 bases to trimming and J lost 3 bases, with 6 bases between them. CDR1 is SQVTM and CDR2 is ANQGSEA in the germline V gene.

This chain joins TRBV18 and TRBJ2-5; TRBD2 aligns across 11 bases. Germline V CDR1 and CDR2: KGHSH, LQKENI. V shed 0 bases and J 5 bases; nucleotides not matched to a gene: 5. The length of the CDR3 is 16 residues. CDR3 in amino acids: CASSPPGLAAQETQYF. CDR3 sequence (DNA): TGTGCCAGCTCACCACCGGGACTAGCGGCTCAGGAGACCCAGTACTTC.

The table lists this clonotype with a few counts. This rearrangement joins TRBV25-1 to TRBJ2-7, with 8 positions matching TRBD1. CDR1 and CDR2 (germline): MGHDK, SYGVNS. V lost 3 bases and J lost 3; bases outside the gene matches: 7. The CDR3 covers 15 residues. This CDR3 reads CASSDSGTGIYEQYF. The CDR3 region has the DNA TGTGCCAGCAGTGATTCCGGGACAGGTATCTACGAGCAGTACTTC.

This chain uses TRBV10-3 with TRBJ2-3; either TRBD1 or TRBD2 may supply D (6 bases each). CDR3 length equals 14 residues. V gave up 11 bases and J gave up 1 base, with 16 bases separating them. Looked up from germline, CDR1 is ENHRY and CDR2 is SYGVKD. The CDR3 loop is CAVRGRFGTDTQYF. The CDR3 DNA is TGTGCCGTCCGGGGGCGGTTTGGCACAGATACGCAGTATTTT.

This chain joins TRBV11-1 and TRBJ2-7; the match to TRBD1 covers 8 bases. The CDR3 sequence is 11 residues long. Germline loops: CDR1 SGHAT, CDR2 FQDESV (reference sequence). J gave up 12 bases and V 5 bases, and 6 bases lay outside the gene matches. CDR3 DNA: TGTGCCAGCAGCCTAGGACAGGGAGTGTACTTC. Its translation is CASSLGQGVYF.

This clonotype was counted only a few times. The J gene is TRBJ2-1, the V gene TRBV14; 12 bases align to TRBD2. From germline, CDR1 is SGHDN and CDR2 FVKESK. This CDR3 spans 18 amino acids. Trimming took 1 base from V and 10 from J; bases not matched to a gene: 14. CDR3 sequence: CASSQVKSASGRANEQFF. The CDR3 DNA reads as TGTGCCAGCAGCCAAGTTAAAAGTGCTAGCGGGAGGGCTAACGAGCAGTTCTTC.

This sequence joins TRBV7-9 and TRBJ2-6; possibly TRBD2 for D (6 bases). The CDR3 sequence is 17 residues long. V lost 4 bases to trimming and J lost 0 bases, with 13 bases between them. The germline V gene encodes CDR1 SEHNR and CDR2 FQNEAQ (reference sequence). DNA of the CDR3: TGTGCCAGCAGCTCGGGGGAGATGAGCTCTGGGGCCAACGTCCTGACTTTC. It specifies CASSSGEMSSGANVLTF.

The genes are TRBV28 and TRBJ2-3, with D unresolved. Trimming pared 3 bases from V and 5 bases from J, leaving 9 bases between. CDR3 size: 13 residues. Germline CDR1 is MDHEN and CDR2 is SYDVKM. Written as DNA, the CDR3 is TGTGCCAGCAGTTTTGCCGTGGGAGATACGCAGTATTTT. It specifies CASSFAVGDTQYF.

The table lists this clonotype with many counts. The chain recombines TRBV5-1 with TRBJ2-4; TRBD2 matches at 7 bases. J lost 3 bases, V lost 2 bases, and 2 bases had no gene match. This CDR3 contains 14 residues. In germline, CDR1 is SGHRS, CDR2 YFSETQ. The DNA of the CDR3 is TGCGCCAGCAGCTTCGGCGGGAGCAAAAACATTCAGTACTTC. This codes for CASSFGGSKNIQYF.

This clonotype occurred many times. The chain recombines TRBV28 with TRBJ2-1; TRBD2 matches at 11 bases. The junction had 4 bases not matched to a gene; V was cut back by 6 bases and J by 0 bases. Germline loops: CDR1 MDHEN, CDR2 SYDVKM. This CDR3 spans 16 amino acids. The CDR3 bases are TGTGCCAGCAGCAGACTAGCGGGGAGCTCCTACAATGAGCAGTTCTTC. Amino acids: CASSRLAGSSYNEQFF.

This clonotype has a handful of counts. V gene TRBV4-1 combines with J gene TRBJ1-2, with D possibly matching TRBD1 (6 bases). Germline lookup yields CDR1 MGHRA and CDR2 YSYEKL. V lost 6 bases, J lost 3 bases, and 14 bases lay in between. The CDR3 has 14 residues. The CDR3 here is CASSRGTTDYGYTF. In nucleotides, the CDR3 is TGCGCCAGCAGTAGGGGGACAACAGACTATGGCTACACCTTC.